The clone carrying this T cell receptor (beta chain) was observed a few times. Its target is unknown. Gene names are the mouse ones. Read data end 4 residues before the CDR3 end; the end is taken from the germline J gene. Cells from pooled cutaneous lymph nodes were sorted by CD4, CD8alpha, NKG2D, NKG2ACE and other markers. As the sequencing template, cDNA was produced by extracting RNA and reverse transcribing it. Measured with immunoSEQ multiplex PCR; TCRdb has only the in-frame clones, and not every one. This table holds about 270,000 clones with no singletons; the top ten claim 1.2%. With 2 bases clipped from V and 2 bases from J, the junction kept 4 bases outside the gene matches. CDR1 LGHNA and CDR2 YNLKQL come from the germline V gene (reference sequence). This CDR3 has 15 residues. This entry is derived from a study of CD8+ T cells in alopecia areata. Study in general: It was approximately 6-11-week-old female C3H/HeJ mice that received skin from roughly 6-12-month-old C3H/HeJ graft donors with spontaneous alopecia.

Study-wide findings and caveats: Shared TCR sequences were less clear between patients than in mice, possibly partly from HLA diversity. Normal scalp showed lower clonality than lesional scalp, especially alopecia totalis/universalis.

This TCR came from a C3H/HeJ mouse with alopecia areata. MHC haplotype of the mouse line: H2-k. Sequencing used CD4+ T cells sorted from a lymph node. The V gene is TRBV5, the J gene TRBJ2-5; 7 nucleotides line up with TRBD1. This CDR3 reads CASSQQGVGQDTQYF. Incomplete CDR3 DNA: TGTGCCAGCAGCCAACAGGGGGTGGGCCAAGAC.